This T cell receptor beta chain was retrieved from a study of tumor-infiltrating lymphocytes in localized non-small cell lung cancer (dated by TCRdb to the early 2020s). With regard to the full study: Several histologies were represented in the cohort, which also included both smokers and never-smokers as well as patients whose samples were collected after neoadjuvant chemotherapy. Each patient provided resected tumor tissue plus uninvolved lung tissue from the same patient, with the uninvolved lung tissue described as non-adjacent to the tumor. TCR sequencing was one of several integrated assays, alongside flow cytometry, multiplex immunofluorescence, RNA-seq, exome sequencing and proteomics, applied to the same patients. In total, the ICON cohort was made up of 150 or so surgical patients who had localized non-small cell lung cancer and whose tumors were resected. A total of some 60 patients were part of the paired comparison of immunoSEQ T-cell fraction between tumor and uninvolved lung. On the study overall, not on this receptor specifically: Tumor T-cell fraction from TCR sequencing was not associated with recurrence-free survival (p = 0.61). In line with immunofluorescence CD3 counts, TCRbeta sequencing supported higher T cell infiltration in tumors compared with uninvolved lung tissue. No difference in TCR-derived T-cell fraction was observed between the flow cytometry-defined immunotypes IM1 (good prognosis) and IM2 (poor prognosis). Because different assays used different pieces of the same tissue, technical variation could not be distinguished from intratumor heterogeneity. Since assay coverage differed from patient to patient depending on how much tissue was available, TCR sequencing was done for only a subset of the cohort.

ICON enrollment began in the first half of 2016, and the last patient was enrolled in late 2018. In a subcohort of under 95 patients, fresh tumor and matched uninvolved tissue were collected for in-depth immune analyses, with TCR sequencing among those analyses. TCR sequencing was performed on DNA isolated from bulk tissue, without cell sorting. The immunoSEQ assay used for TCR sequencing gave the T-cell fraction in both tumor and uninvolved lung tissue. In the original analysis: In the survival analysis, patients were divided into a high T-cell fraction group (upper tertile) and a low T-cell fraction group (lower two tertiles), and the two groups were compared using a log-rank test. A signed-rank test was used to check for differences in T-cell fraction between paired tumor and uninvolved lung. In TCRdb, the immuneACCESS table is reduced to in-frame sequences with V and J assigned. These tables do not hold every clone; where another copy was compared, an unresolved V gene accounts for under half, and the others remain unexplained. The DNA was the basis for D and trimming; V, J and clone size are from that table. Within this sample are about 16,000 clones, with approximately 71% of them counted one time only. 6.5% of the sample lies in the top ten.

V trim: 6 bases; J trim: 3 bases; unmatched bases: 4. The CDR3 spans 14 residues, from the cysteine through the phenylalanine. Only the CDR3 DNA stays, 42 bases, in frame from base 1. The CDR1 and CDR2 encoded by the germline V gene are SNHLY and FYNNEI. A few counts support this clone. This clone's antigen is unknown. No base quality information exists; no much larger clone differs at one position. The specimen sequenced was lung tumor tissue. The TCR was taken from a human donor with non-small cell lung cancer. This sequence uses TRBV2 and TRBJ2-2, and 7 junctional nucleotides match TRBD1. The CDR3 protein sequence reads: CASSRQGHTGELFF. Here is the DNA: TGTGCCAGCAGCCGACAGGGACACACCGGGGAGCTGTTTTTT.